This T cell receptor beta chain was profiled in a study of blood T cells in healthy people across ages. On this clonotype: Antigen unknown.

General study points: Roughly linear declines in TCR beta diversity per million T cells occurred with age.

CDR1 and CDR2 (germline): LGHNA, YNFKEQ. Trimming took 4 bases from V and 2 from J, leaving 15 bases between them. This CDR3 is built from 15 residues. It was with a sample-barcoded 5' primer and a J-beta primer mix that a second PCR of about 7 to 12 cycles was run. TCRdb recomputed calls from the 5' RACE reads with MiXCR, one row per CDR3 protein. This table has about 1.4 million distinct CDR3 sequences, around 55% appearing once. The study recruited healthy Caucasian donors from Russia who were aged about 6 to 95. Each sample provided at least 5 micrograms of extracted total RNA. The sequence derives from a man between 18 and 29 years old in good health. The genes are TRBV4-2 and TRBJ2-7; D is possibly TRBD2 (6 bases). The sequencing input was blood. DNA of the CDR3: TGTGCCAGCAGCCCCACCGGGACTGGAACCTACGAGCAGTACTTC. This translates into CASSPTGTGTYEQYF.